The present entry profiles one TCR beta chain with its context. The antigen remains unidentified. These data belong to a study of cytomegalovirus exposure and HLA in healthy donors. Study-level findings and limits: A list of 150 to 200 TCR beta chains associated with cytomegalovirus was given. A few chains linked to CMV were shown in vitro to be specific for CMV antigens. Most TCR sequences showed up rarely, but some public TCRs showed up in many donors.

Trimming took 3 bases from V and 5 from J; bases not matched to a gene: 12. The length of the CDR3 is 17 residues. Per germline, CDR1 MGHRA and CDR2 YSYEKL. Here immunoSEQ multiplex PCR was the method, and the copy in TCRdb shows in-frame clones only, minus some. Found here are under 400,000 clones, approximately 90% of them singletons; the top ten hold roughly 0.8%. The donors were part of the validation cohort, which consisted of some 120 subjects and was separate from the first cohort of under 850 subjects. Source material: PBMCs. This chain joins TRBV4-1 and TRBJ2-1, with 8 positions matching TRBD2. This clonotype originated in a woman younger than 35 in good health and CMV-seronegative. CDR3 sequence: CASSHSGTRGPHNEQFF. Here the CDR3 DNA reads TGCGCCAGCAGCCACTCTGGGACTAGAGGCCCCCACAATGAGCAGTTCTTC.